Listed below are T cell receptor beta chains from one sample, sequenced in a study of cytomegalovirus exposure and HLA in healthy donors. Using immunoSEQ multiplex PCR, the repertoire was profiled, and TCRdb retains in-frame clones only, with some absent. This table has 100,000 or so clones, 78% appearing once. The sequenced material came from PBMCs. Receptors originate from a man aged 30 to 45 in good health and CMV-seronegative. Each CDR3 is given with its conserved first and last residue. D genes are given only for firm matches. For some rows the clone size is stated as once, few or many, or as a class when expanded; others skip it.

d_call: .; v_call: TRBV6-6; cdr3_length: 16; j_call: TRBJ1-6; clone_size: once; cdr3_aa: CASSPSDSSYNSPLHF
d_call: .; v_call: TRBV5-4; cdr3_length: 16; j_call: TRBJ1-4; clone_size: once; cdr3_aa: CASSLKGWGVNEKLFF
d_call: TRBD1; v_call: TRBV28; cdr3_length: 14; j_call: TRBJ1-2; clone_size: .; cdr3_aa: CASSLLRDRAGYTF
d_call: .; v_call: TRBV2; cdr3_length: 16; j_call: TRBJ2-4; clone_size: .; cdr3_aa: CASSEDAGSKKNIQYF
d_call: .; v_call: TRBV29-1; cdr3_length: 13; j_call: TRBJ2-3; clone_size: .; cdr3_aa: CSVGGPPTDTQYF
d_call: .; v_call: TRBV30; cdr3_length: 11; j_call: TRBJ2-1; clone_size: .; cdr3_aa: CAWSNGDEQFF
d_call: TRBD2; v_call: TRBV10-3; cdr3_length: 14; j_call: TRBJ2-3; clone_size: .; cdr3_aa: CATRGGQPTDTQYF
d_call: TRBD1; v_call: TRBV7-2; cdr3_length: 13; j_call: TRBJ2-4; clone_size: .; cdr3_aa: CASRLGTGNIQYF
d_call: TRBD2; v_call: TRBV4-3; cdr3_length: 15; j_call: TRBJ2-1; clone_size: .; cdr3_aa: CASSQGTSGYNEQFF
d_call: .; v_call: TRBV27; cdr3_length: 15; j_call: TRBJ1-1; clone_size: .; cdr3_aa: CASSTSTGYNFEAFF
d_call: TRBD2; v_call: TRBV7-9; cdr3_length: 16; j_call: TRBJ2-3; clone_size: .; cdr3_aa: CASSSRPGLATDTQYF
d_call: TRBD2; v_call: TRBV27; cdr3_length: 15; j_call: TRBJ2-7; clone_size: .; cdr3_aa: CASMTAGGSSYEQYF
d_call: .; v_call: TRBV7-9; cdr3_length: 13; j_call: TRBJ1-1; clone_size: .; cdr3_aa: CASSLALPEEAFF
d_call: TRBD1; v_call: TRBV5-1; cdr3_length: 14; j_call: TRBJ1-4; clone_size: .; cdr3_aa: CASSRDRVREKLFF
d_call: .; v_call: TRBV19; cdr3_length: 14; j_call: TRBJ2-2; clone_size: few; cdr3_aa: CASSRRGNTGELFF
d_call: TRBD1; v_call: TRBV9; cdr3_length: 15; j_call: TRBJ1-1; clone_size: .; cdr3_aa: CASSAGQGFDTEAFF
d_call: .; v_call: TRBV7-2; cdr3_length: 16; j_call: TRBJ1-2; clone_size: .; cdr3_aa: CASSLTEDSTNYGYTF
d_call: TRBD2; v_call: TRBV27; cdr3_length: 13; j_call: TRBJ2-7; clone_size: .; cdr3_aa: CASSPGGIGEQYF
d_call: .; v_call: TRBV11-2; cdr3_length: 14; j_call: TRBJ2-7; clone_size: few; cdr3_aa: CASSFGEVYYEQYF
d_call: TRBD2; v_call: TRBV5-4; cdr3_length: 16; j_call: TRBJ2-1; clone_size: .; cdr3_aa: CASSWGLAGAYNEQFF
d_call: .; v_call: TRBV6-5; cdr3_length: 15; j_call: TRBJ1-3; clone_size: .; cdr3_aa: CASSYSGSSGNTIYF
d_call: .; v_call: TRBV19; cdr3_length: 14; j_call: TRBJ2-7; clone_size: .; cdr3_aa: CASRMDGSSYEQYF
d_call: .; v_call: TRBV9; cdr3_length: 11; j_call: TRBJ2-7; clone_size: .; cdr3_aa: CASYGPYEQYF
d_call: TRBD1; v_call: TRBV6-6; cdr3_length: 14; j_call: TRBJ1-1; clone_size: .; cdr3_aa: CASRNTGGFAEAFF
d_call: TRBD1; v_call: TRBV25-1; cdr3_length: 18; j_call: TRBJ1-4; clone_size: .; cdr3_aa: CASSDLSPYRGPLEKLFF
d_call: TRBD1; v_call: TRBV5-8; cdr3_length: 14; j_call: TRBJ1-4; clone_size: .; cdr3_aa: CASSFGTGNEKLFF
d_call: TRBD1; v_call: TRBV18; cdr3_length: 16; j_call: TRBJ2-5; clone_size: few; cdr3_aa: CASSPGTGGAGETQYF
d_call: .; v_call: TRBV20-1; cdr3_length: 11; j_call: TRBJ2-5; clone_size: few; cdr3_aa: CSARYGETQYF
d_call: TRBD1; v_call: TRBV18; cdr3_length: 15; j_call: TRBJ1-1; clone_size: .; cdr3_aa: CASSPPGRQGVRAFF
d_call: TRBD2; v_call: TRBV11-3; cdr3_length: 15; j_call: TRBJ2-1; clone_size: .; cdr3_aa: CASSLGGLEYNEQFF
d_call: .; v_call: TRBV5-1; cdr3_length: 16; j_call: TRBJ2-2; clone_size: once; cdr3_aa: CASSPGIFRGTGELFF
d_call: .; v_call: TRBV29-1; cdr3_length: 12; j_call: TRBJ1-2; clone_size: .; cdr3_aa: CSVYRANYGYTF
d_call: TRBD2; v_call: TRBV4-1; cdr3_length: 15; j_call: TRBJ2-2; clone_size: .; cdr3_aa: CASSQEPSGAGELFF
d_call: .; v_call: TRBV6-1; cdr3_length: 16; j_call: TRBJ1-2; clone_size: .; cdr3_aa: CASSDQKREGIYGYTF
d_call: .; v_call: TRBV9; cdr3_length: 13; j_call: TRBJ1-3; clone_size: .; cdr3_aa: CASSVAVQASIYF
d_call: TRBD1; v_call: TRBV7-9; cdr3_length: 14; j_call: TRBJ2-7; clone_size: .; cdr3_aa: CASSSRTGREEQYF
d_call: TRBD1; v_call: TRBV19; cdr3_length: 14; j_call: TRBJ2-2; clone_size: few; cdr3_aa: CASSIQGATGELFF
d_call: TRBD2; v_call: TRBV15; cdr3_length: 16; j_call: TRBJ2-1; clone_size: .; cdr3_aa: CATSPGTSGSDDEQFF
d_call: TRBD1; v_call: TRBV6-6; cdr3_length: 15; j_call: TRBJ2-1; clone_size: .; cdr3_aa: CASSAGDRSLVGQFF
d_call: .; v_call: TRBV9; cdr3_length: 15; j_call: TRBJ2-2; clone_size: .; cdr3_aa: CASSTGRWSTGELFF
d_call: TRBD1; v_call: TRBV7-6; cdr3_length: 14; j_call: TRBJ1-2; clone_size: .; cdr3_aa: CASSPGQTNYGYTF
d_call: .; v_call: TRBV27; cdr3_length: 14; j_call: TRBJ1-1; clone_size: .; cdr3_aa: CASSLYSLNTEAFF
d_call: .; v_call: TRBV7-9; cdr3_length: 12; j_call: TRBJ2-7; clone_size: few; cdr3_aa: CASSLEGFEQYF
d_call: .; v_call: TRBV19; cdr3_length: 11; j_call: TRBJ2-7; clone_size: .; cdr3_aa: CATGELYEQYF
d_call: .; v_call: TRBV5-1; cdr3_length: 13; j_call: TRBJ1-1; clone_size: few; cdr3_aa: CASSLGPGDGAFF
d_call: TRBD2; v_call: TRBV30; cdr3_length: 12; j_call: TRBJ2-7; clone_size: .; cdr3_aa: CAWTSGTYEQYF
d_call: .; v_call: TRBV19; cdr3_length: 14; j_call: TRBJ1-4; clone_size: .; cdr3_aa: CASSPPRGSEKLFF
d_call: TRBD2; v_call: TRBV4-1; cdr3_length: 19; j_call: TRBJ2-7; clone_size: .; cdr3_aa: CASSQDGGSGGAFGYEQYF